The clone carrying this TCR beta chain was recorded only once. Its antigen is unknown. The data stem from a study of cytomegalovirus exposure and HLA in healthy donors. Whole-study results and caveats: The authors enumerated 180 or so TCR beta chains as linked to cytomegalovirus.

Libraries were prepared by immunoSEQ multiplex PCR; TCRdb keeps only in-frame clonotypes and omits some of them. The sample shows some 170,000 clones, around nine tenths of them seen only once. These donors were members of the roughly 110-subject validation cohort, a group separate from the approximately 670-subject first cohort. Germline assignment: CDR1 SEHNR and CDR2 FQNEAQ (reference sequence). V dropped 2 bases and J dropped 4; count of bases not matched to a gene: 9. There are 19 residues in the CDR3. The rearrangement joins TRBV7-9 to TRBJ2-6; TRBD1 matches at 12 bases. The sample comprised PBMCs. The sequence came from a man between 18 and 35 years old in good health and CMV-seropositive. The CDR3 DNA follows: TGTGCCAGCAGCTTAAGTCTGGGGGACAGGGGGCCAGGGGCCAACGTCCTGACTTTC. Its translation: CASSLSLGDRGPGANVLTF.